These T cell receptor beta chains were read from a single sample in a study of blood T cell repertoires in COVID-19. TCRdb keeps only in-frame clones here, not all; method: immunoSEQ multiplex PCR. Counted here are roughly 120,000 clones, more than 90% occurring once; the ten biggest clones make up approximately 3.7%. The sample taken for sequencing was peripheral blood. The receptors stem from a man aged 45-60 years with active COVID-19. Both conserved end residues are part of each CDR3. A D gene is named only where the DNA matches it firmly. The size field is filled for only some rows; it gives once, few, many or a size class.

d_gene,v_gene,j_gene,abundance,CDR3aa,CDR3nt
TRBD1,TRBV19,TRBJ2-5,.,CASSNRGRGETQYF,TGTGCCAGTAGTAATAGGGGCAGGGGGGAGACCCAGTACTTC
.,TRBV3-1/TRBV3-2,TRBJ2-1,.,CASSRRAVDNEQFF,TGTGCCAGCAGCCGGCGGGCCGTTGACAATGAGCAGTTCTTC
.,TRBV27,TRBJ1-1,.,CASMEGRGFTNTEAFF,TGTGCCAGCATGGAAGGGAGGGGGTTCACGAACACTGAAGCTTTCTTT
.,TRBV3-1/TRBV3-2,TRBJ1-1,once,CASSPPGNTEAFF,TGTGCCAGCAGCCCCCCAGGGAATACTGAAGCTTTCTTT
.,TRBV6-5,TRBJ2-2,.,CASLGQLYTGELFF,TGTGCCAGCCTAGGACAGCTTTACACCGGGGAGCTGTTTTTT
TRBD2,TRBV7-9,TRBJ2-1,.,CASSPSPSGGSYNEQFF,TGTGCCAGCAGCCCGAGTCCTAGCGGTGGCTCCTACAATGAGCAGTTCTTC
TRBD1,TRBV5-1,TRBJ1-4,.,CASSRFSPGTANEKLFF,TGCGCCAGCAGCCGATTCTCCCCCGGGACAGCTAATGAAAAACTGTTTTTT
TRBD2,TRBV7-9,TRBJ2-3,.,CASSGHSGASTDTQYF,TGTGCCAGCAGCGGCCATAGCGGGGCTAGCACAGATACGCAGTATTTT
TRBD1,TRBV30,TRBJ1-1,once,CAWSNRRGLTEAFF,TGTGCCTGGAGTAATCGGAGGGGGCTCACTGAAGCTTTCTTT
.,TRBV7-2,TRBJ2-1,.,CASSLSQTYNEQFF,TGTGCCAGCAGCTTATCTCAGACATACAATGAGCAGTTCTTC
.,TRBV28,TRBJ1-6,.,CASRERQAGSPLHF,TGTGCCAGCAGAGAACGACAGGCCGGGTCACCCCTCCACTTT
.,TRBV27,TRBJ2-3,.,CASSLSPVLTDTQYF,TGTGCCAGCAGTTTATCTCCGGTACTCACAGATACGCAGTATTTT
TRBD2,TRBV2,TRBJ2-1,.,CASISLAGAWEQFF,TGTGCCAGCATTAGTCTAGCGGGAGCGTGGGAGCAGTTCTTC
TRBD2,TRBV15,TRBJ2-2,.,CATSRNPGLGVGELFF,TGTGCCACCAGCAGAAACCCGGGACTAGGAGTCGGGGAGCTGTTTTTT
.,TRBV30,TRBJ2-5,.,CAWSDFAGNRQETQYF,TGTGCCTGGAGTGATTTTGCGGGAAATCGCCAAGAGACCCAGTACTTC
TRBD1,TRBV3-1/TRBV3-2,TRBJ1-2,.,CASSRRRTGNQKDGYTF,TGTGCCAGCAGTCGAAGGAGGACAGGGAATCAGAAGGATGGCTACACCTTC